The 13 T cell receptor beta chains below were found in one sample sequenced in a study of identical twins. TCRdb reprocessed the 5' RACE reads with MiXCR, giving one entry per CDR3 protein. The data contain about 470,000 distinct CDR3 sequences, more than 20% of them singletons. These data also formed part of another study, on T cells expressing NK-cell markers.

The material sequenced was CD4+ T cells sorted from blood. These receptors originate from a woman under 30 in good health.

This clonotype was seen a handful of times. This sequence joins TRBV6-1 and TRBJ1-2; D is unresolved. V lost 7 bases and J lost 4, with 10 bases in between. The CDR3 contains 12 residues. Germline CDR1 reads MNHNS; CDR2 reads SASEGT. For the CDR3, the DNA is TGTGCCAGCAACACAGACATCTATGGCTACACCTTC. This encodes CASNTDIYGYTF.

The CDR3 region is CASSSSRGASSYEQYF. The CDR3 DNA sequence: TGTGCCAGCAGCTCTTCTCGGGGGGCGTCATCCTACGAGCAGTACTTC. This chain connects TRBV7-8 to TRBJ2-7; D is perhaps TRBD2 (7 bases). V was trimmed by 4 bases and J by 1 base, leaving 17 bases between them. This CDR3 is built from 16 residues. Germline CDR1 and CDR2: SGHVS and FQNEAQ.

The chain employs TRBV7-9 and TRBJ2-7; D ambiguous. The V gene lost 4 bases and the J gene lost 7 bases, with 8 bases spanning the gap. The CDR3 extends over 11 amino acids. CDR1 SEHNR and CDR2 FQNEAQ come from the germline V gene (reference sequence). CDR3 amino acids: CASSYRQEQYF. CDR3 nucleotides: TGTGCCAGCAGCTATCGACAAGAGCAGTACTTC. The full variable domain, in which reference TRBV7-9 and TRBJ2-7 provide the parts outside the CDR3, is DTGVSQNPRHKITKRGQNVTFRCDPISEHNRLYWYRQTLGQGPEFLTYFQNEAQLEKSRLLSDRFSAERPKGSFSTLEIQRTEQGDSAMYLCASSYRQEQYFGPGTRLTVT.

This chain links TRBV2 with TRBJ2-6; the D is unclear. V shed 3 bases and J shed 0 bases, with 9 bases lying between them. CDR1 and CDR2 (germline): SNHLY, FYNNEI. This CDR3 is built from 16 residues. CDR3 amino acids: CASSDWKTSGANVLTF. Here the CDR3 DNA reads TGTGCCAGCAGTGATTGGAAAACCTCTGGGGCCAACGTCCTGACTTTC.

The genes are TRBV12-3 or TRBV12-4 and TRBJ2-5, with D perhaps matching TRBD1 (6 bases). This CDR3 contains 14 residues. Between the trimmed V and J ends, which lost 6 bases and 5 bases, there was a span of 16 bases. The CDR3 protein is CASSSNRALETQYF. CDR3 sequence (DNA): TGTGCCAGCAGCAGTAACAGGGCCCTGGAGACCCAGTACTTC.

This clonotype appeared a few times. The V gene is TRBV5-6, the J gene TRBJ2-7, with 8 nucleotides matching TRBD2. Trimming cost V 3 bases and J 6 bases; bases outside gene matches: 20. In germline, CDR1 is SGHDT, CDR2 YYEEEE. The CDR3 is 18 residues long. As DNA, the CDR3 is TGTGCCAGCAGCTCGGGACCGGGACTAGGGATGATGCGGGGCGAGCAGTACTTC. Protein product: CASSSGPGLGMMRGEQYF. Complete variable domain (other parts from reference TRBV5-6 and TRBJ2-7): DAGVTQSPTHLIKTRGQQVTLRCSPKSGHDTVSWYQQALGQGPQFIFQYYEEEERQRGNFPDRFSGHQFPNYSSELNVNALLLGDSALYLCASSSGPGLGMMRGEQYFGPGTRLTVT.

This clonotype has just a few counts. The chain combines TRBV12-3 or TRBV12-4 with TRBJ2-5; D is uncertain. The CDR3 totals 14 residues. With 0 bases removed from V and 4 bases from J, the gap between germline ends came to 9 bases. Here the CDR3 DNA reads TGTGCCAGCAGTTTAGCGCGACAAGGAGAGACCCAGTACTTC. Amino acids: CASSLARQGETQYF.

This chain links TRBV4-3 with TRBJ2-4; 9 nucleotides match TRBD1. CDR3 length: 15 amino acids. CDR1 and CDR2 from the germline V gene are LGHNA and YSLEER. J lost 6 bases, V lost 1 base, and 4 bases had no gene match. The CDR3 region has the DNA TGCGCCAGCAGCCAAGGGGACAGGGCTGTAAACATTCAGTACTTC. It yields the protein CASSQGDRAVNIQYF.

Points on this clonotype: Mismatch with germline at one junction end may stem from a read error. The J gene is TRBJ2-3, the V gene TRBV7-2, with 13 nucleotides matching TRBD2. Germline V CDR1 and CDR2: SGHTA, FQGNSA. The CDR3 totals 16 residues. CDR3 bases: TGTGCTAGCAGCTTCGAACTAGCGGGGGGGAGATATACGCAGTATTTT. Residues: CASSFELAGGRYTQYF.

The J gene is TRBJ1-1, the V gene TRBV18, with 7 bases lining up with TRBD1. This CDR3 is built from 14 residues. Germline CDR1 reads KGHSH; CDR2 reads LQKENI. The junction had 8 bases not matched to a gene; V was cut back by 7 bases and J by 3 bases. CDR3 loop: CASLKDRADTEAFF. CDR3 sequence (DNA): TGTGCCAGCTTAAAAGACAGGGCGGACACTGAAGCTTTCTTT.

V gene TRBV14 combines with J gene TRBJ2-1; the D gene is possibly TRBD1 (5 bases). Germline V CDR1 and CDR2: SGHDN, FVKESK. V was clipped by 4 bases and J by 4 bases, with 11 bases between them. This CDR3 has 14 amino acids. CDR3 nucleotides: TGTGCCAGCAGCCCGGCAGGGTTGTACAATGAGCAGTTCTTC. Translated, it gives CASSPAGLYNEQFF. Drawing the rest from reference TRBV14 and TRBJ2-1, the complete variable domain is EAGVTQFPSHSVIEKGQTVTLRCDPISGHDNLYWYRRVMGKEIKFLLHFVKESKQDESGMPNNRFLAERTGGTYSTLKVQPAELEDSGVYFCASSPAGLYNEQFFGPGTRLTVL.

The rearrangement links TRBV7-2 to TRBJ2-1; TRBD2 is a possible D gene (5 bases). Trimming stripped 0 bases from V and 10 bases from J, with 13 bases between. Germline V gene lookup returns CDR1 SGHTA and CDR2 FQGNSA. CDR3 length: 14 residues. This CDR3 reads CASSLARAAGEQFF. The CDR3 DNA reads as TGTGCCAGCAGCTTAGCGAGGGCCGCGGGCGAGCAGTTCTTC.

This clonotype turned up a few times. The rearrangement uses TRBV10-3 and TRBJ2-3, with 10 bases identical to TRBD2. Germline lookup yields CDR1 ENHRY and CDR2 SYGVKD. The trim removed 6 bases at V and 1 base at J, leaving 4 bases unmatched. CDR3 length: 15 amino acids. The CDR3 bases are TGTGCCATCAGGGGGACTAGCGCTGGCACAGATACGCAGTATTTT. Residues: CAIRGTSAGTDTQYF.